Presented here are 10 T cell receptor beta chains from one specimen sequenced in a study of Ad26.COV2.S vaccination and SARS-CoV-2 variants. Sequenced by immunoSEQ multiplex PCR; TCRdb stores in-frame clones only, minus some. The sample holds approximately 420,000 clones, roughly 90% seen once. Treatment noted: 19 received Ad26.COV2.S at low or high dose, single or two shots; about five received placebo; per-sample allocation not given. All samples were drawn on day 63, counting from the first vaccine or placebo injection. This specimen consisted of peripheral blood, obtained in a trial of Ad26.COV2.S vaccine versus placebo. Every receptor here comes from a person between 18 and 65 years old who received the Ad26.COV2.S COVID-19 vaccine or a placebo.

This chain joins TRBV30 and TRBJ1-5; possibly TRBD1 for D (5 bases). The CDR3 is made up of 14 amino acids. Looked up from germline, CDR1 is GTSNPN and CDR2 is SVGIG (reference sequence). With 2 bases removed from V and 0 bases from J, the gap between germline ends came to 8 bases. DNA for the CDR3: TGTGCCTGGAGTCCGGGACGTAGCAATCAGCCCCAGCATTTT. Encoded protein: CAWSPGRSNQPQHF.

This chain links TRBV10-3 with TRBJ2-1; D perhaps matches TRBD2 (5 bases). V was shortened by 2 bases and J by 8 bases, with 28 bases between the two germline ends. The CDR3 consists of 19 residues. Germline CDR1 reads ENHRY; CDR2 reads SYGVKD. CDR3 amino acids: CAISEPTTLDGRSGYEQFF. In DNA, the CDR3 is TGTGCCATCAGTGAGCCAACGACGTTGGATGGGCGATCGGGATATGAGCAGTTCTTC.

V is TRBV7-2 and J is TRBJ1-1; possibly TRBD1 for D (5 bases). From germline, CDR1 is SGHTA and CDR2 FQGNSA. The length of the CDR3 is 16 residues. The V end was cut by 5 bases, the J end by 0 bases, with 16 bases between. The CDR3 nucleotides read TGTGCCAGCAGCCTCCTCGGGGTAGGGGTGAACACTGAAGCTTTCTTT. Translating gives CASSLLGVGVNTEAFF. Full variable domain (rest looked up from reference TRBV7-2 and TRBJ1-1): GAGVSQSPSNKVTEKGKDVELRCDPISGHTALYWYRQSLGQGLEFLIYFQGNSAPDKSGLPSDRFSAERTGGSVSTLTIQRTQQEDSAVYLCASSLLGVGVNTEAFFGQGTRLTVV.

The chain links TRBV7-2 to TRBJ2-7; D may be TRBD1 (5 bases). Germline loops: CDR1 SGHTA, CDR2 FQGNSA. Trimming shortened V by 4 bases and J by 2 bases, and 18 bases separated the two germline ends. The CDR3 is 16 amino acids. CDR3 region: CASSSQVAREPYEQYF. The CDR3 DNA reads as TGTGCCAGCAGCTCCCAGGTGGCCAGGGAACCCTACGAGCAGTACTTC. Together with reference TRBV7-2 and TRBJ2-7, the CDR3 gives the full variable domain: GAGVSQSPSNKVTEKGKDVELRCDPISGHTALYWYRQSLGQGLEFLIYFQGNSAPDKSGLPSDRFSAERTGGSVSTLTIQRTQQEDSAVYLCASSSQVAREPYEQYFGPGTRLTVT.

The gene calls are TRBV29-1 and TRBJ1-4, with D uncertain. The V end lost 4 bases, the J end lost 1 base, and 10 bases lay between the germline ends. The CDR3 is made up of 14 amino acids. Germline-derived CDR1 and CDR2 are SQVTM and ANQGSEA. In nucleotides, the CDR3 is TGCAGCGTTGGAGACATCGGAACTAATGAAAAACTGTTTTTT. As protein: CSVGDIGTNEKLFF. Looking up the rest from reference TRBV29-1 and TRBJ1-4 gives the full variable domain: SAVISQKPSRDICQRGTSLTIQCQVDSQVTMMFWYRQQPGQSLTLIATANQGSEATYESGFVIDKFPISRPNLTFSTLTVSNMSPEDSSIYLCSVGDIGTNEKLFFGSGTQLSVL.

The chain couples TRBV5-5 to TRBJ1-2, with a weak D call TRBD1 (6 bases). CDR3 size: 16 residues. V was shortened by 2 bases and J by 0 bases, with 14 bases between the two germline ends. Per the germline V gene, CDR1 is SGHKS and CDR2 is YYEKEE (reference sequence). The CDR3 DNA sequence: TGTGCCAGCAGCTTTGATCACAGGGCTCCTAACTATGGCTACACCTTC. Amino acids: CASSFDHRAPNYGYTF.

The chain is built from TRBV3-1 (or the pseudogene TRBV3-2) and TRBJ2-7, with a possible D match to TRBD2 (5 bases). Trimming removed 4 bases at V and 2 bases at J, with 9 bases between. The CDR3 length is 13 residues. Germline values: CDR1 LGHDT, CDR2 YNNKEL (reference sequence). The CDR3 DNA follows: TGTGCCAGCAGCCCCGAGGGCCCCTACGAGCAGTACTTC. It codes for CASSPEGPYEQYF.

The chain couples TRBV27 to TRBJ1-2, with D tentatively TRBD1 (6 bases). There are 15 residues in the CDR3. V was pared by 4 bases and J by 6 bases, with 18 bases between. Germline CDR1 MNHEY, CDR2 SMNVEV (reference sequence). The CDR3 region is CASSSLQGIPDGYTF. The CDR3 DNA follows: TGTGCCAGCAGTTCGTTACAGGGTATTCCAGATGGCTACACCTTC.

The chain is built from TRBV28 and TRBJ2-3; D is undetermined. V shed 1 base and J shed 1 base, with 12 bases lying between them. Germline loops: CDR1 MDHEN, CDR2 SYDVKM. The CDR3 is made up of 16 amino acids. In nucleotides, the CDR3 is TGTGCCAGCAGTTTATCGACGTACGGTGGCACAGATACGCAGTATTTT. This sequence encodes CASSLSTYGGTDTQYF.

V and J are TRBV9 and TRBJ1-1; no reliable D call. This CDR3 spans 13 amino acids. Germline V gives CDR1 SGDLS, CDR2 YYNGEE. The germline V and J ends were trimmed by 4 bases and 1 base, with 8 bases remaining between them. The CDR3 DNA is TGTGCCAGCAGCCCACTCCGGAACACTGAAGCTTTCTTT. Its translation: CASSPLRNTEAFF.